This T cell receptor (beta chain) comes out of a study of CD8 T cells in ankylosing spondylitis. The TCR beta libraries were generated through quantitative 5'-RACE incorporating molecular barcodes. In TCRdb, the 5' RACE reads were re-called with MiXCR into one record per CDR3 protein. The data contain about 400,000 distinct CDR3 sequences, approximately 22% of them seen just once; the ten biggest clones take up around 13%. About this clonotype itself: Its antigen is as yet unknown.

General study points: Ankylosing spondylitis blood appeared to carry a characteristic TCR beta motif of 7 or 8 highly homologous variants. Significantly higher representation of disease-linked clones was reported for matched ankylosing spondylitis synovial fluid. The authors found the disease-linked clones to be CD8+ and relatively rare in peripheral blood.

The sequence came from a male donor with ankylosing spondylitis or in good health (not recorded which). Sequencing was performed on blood, either unsorted or a sorted T cell fraction (not recorded which).

CDR3 amino acids: CASSLRGGYTQYF. CDR3 coding DNA: TGTGCCAGCTCGCTGCGGGGGGGCTATACGCAGTATTTT. The genes are TRBV27 and TRBJ2-3; 9 nucleotides match TRBD2. V trimming: 8 bases; J trimming: 7 bases; junction bases outside the gene matches: 7. CDR1 and CDR2 from the germline V gene are MNHEY and SMNVEV (reference sequence). CDR3 length equals 13 residues.